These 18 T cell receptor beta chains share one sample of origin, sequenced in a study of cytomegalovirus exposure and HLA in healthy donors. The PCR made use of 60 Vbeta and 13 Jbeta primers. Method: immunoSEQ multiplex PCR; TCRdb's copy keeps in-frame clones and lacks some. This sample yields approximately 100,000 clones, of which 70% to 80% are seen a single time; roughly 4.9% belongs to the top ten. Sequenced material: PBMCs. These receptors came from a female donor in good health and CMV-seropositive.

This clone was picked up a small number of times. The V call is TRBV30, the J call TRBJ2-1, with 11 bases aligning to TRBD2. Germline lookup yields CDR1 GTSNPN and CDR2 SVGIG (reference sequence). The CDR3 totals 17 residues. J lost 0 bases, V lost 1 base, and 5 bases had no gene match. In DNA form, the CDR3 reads TGTGCCTGGAGTGCTGCTAGCGGGGGGCGCTCCTACAATGAGCAGTTCTTC. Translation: CAWSAASGGRSYNEQFF.

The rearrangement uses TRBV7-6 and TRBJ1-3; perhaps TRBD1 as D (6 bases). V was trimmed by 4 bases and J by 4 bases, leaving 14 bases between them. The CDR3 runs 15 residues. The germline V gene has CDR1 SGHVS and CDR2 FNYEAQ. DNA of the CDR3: TGTGCCAGCAGCTCAACAGGGCTTACAGGAAACACCATATATTTT. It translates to CASSSTGLTGNTIYF. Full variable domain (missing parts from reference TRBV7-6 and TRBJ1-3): GAGVSQSPRYKVTKRGQDVALRCDPISGHVSLYWYRQALGQGPEFLTYFNYEAQQDKSGLPNDRFSAERPEGSISTLTIQRTEQRDSAMYRCASSSTGLTGNTIYFGEGSWLTVV.

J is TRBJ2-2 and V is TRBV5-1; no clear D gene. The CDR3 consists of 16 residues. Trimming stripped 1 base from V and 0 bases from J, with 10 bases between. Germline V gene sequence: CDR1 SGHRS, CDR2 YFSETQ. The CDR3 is CASSLMAVANTGELFF. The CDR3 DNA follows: TGCGCCAGCAGCTTGATGGCAGTGGCGAACACCGGGGAGCTGTTTTTT.

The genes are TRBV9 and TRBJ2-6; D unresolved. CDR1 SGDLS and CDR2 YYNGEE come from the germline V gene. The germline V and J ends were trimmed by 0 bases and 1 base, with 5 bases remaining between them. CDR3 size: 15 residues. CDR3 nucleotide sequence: TGTGCCAGCAGCGTAGTTACTTCTGGGGCCAACGTCCTGACTTTC. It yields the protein CASSVVTSGANVLTF.

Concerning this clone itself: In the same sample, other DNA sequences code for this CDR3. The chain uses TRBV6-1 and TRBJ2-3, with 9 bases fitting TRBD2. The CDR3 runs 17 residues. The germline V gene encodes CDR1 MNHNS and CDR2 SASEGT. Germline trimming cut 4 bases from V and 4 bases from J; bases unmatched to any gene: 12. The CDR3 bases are TGTGCCAGCAGTGCCCTAAGCGGGGGGCCGGTCGCAGATACGCAGTATTTT. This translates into CASSALSGGPVADTQYF.

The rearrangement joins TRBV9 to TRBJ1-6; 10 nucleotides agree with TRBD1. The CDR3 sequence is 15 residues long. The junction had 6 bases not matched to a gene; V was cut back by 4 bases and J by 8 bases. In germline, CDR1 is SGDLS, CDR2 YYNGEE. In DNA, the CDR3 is TGTGCCAGCAGCATAGGGACAGGGGTTCATTCACCCCTCCACTTT. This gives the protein CASSIGTGVHSPLHF.

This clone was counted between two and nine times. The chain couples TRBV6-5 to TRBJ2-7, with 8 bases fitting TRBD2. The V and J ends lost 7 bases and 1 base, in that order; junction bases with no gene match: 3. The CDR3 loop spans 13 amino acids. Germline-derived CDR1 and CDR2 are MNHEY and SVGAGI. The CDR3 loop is CASKERGSYEQYF. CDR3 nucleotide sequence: TGTGCCAGCAAAGAGCGGGGGTCCTACGAGCAGTACTTC.

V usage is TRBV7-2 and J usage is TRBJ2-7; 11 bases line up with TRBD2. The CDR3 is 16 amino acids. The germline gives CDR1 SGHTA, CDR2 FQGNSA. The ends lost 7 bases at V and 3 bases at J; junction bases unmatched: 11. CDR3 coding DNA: TGTGCCAGCAATCTCCTAGGGACTAGCGGATACTACGAGCAGTACTTC. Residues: CASNLLGTSGYYEQYF.

CDR3 DNA: TGTGCCAGCAGTTTATTGGCGGGAGGGCCCTACGAGCAGTACTTC. This encodes CASSLLAGGPYEQYF. The rearrangement uses TRBV28 and TRBJ2-7, with 9 bases fitting TRBD2. The CDR3 consists of 15 residues. CDR1 and CDR2 (germline): MDHEN, SYDVKM. V shed 1 base and J 2 bases; nucleotides not matched to a gene: 3.

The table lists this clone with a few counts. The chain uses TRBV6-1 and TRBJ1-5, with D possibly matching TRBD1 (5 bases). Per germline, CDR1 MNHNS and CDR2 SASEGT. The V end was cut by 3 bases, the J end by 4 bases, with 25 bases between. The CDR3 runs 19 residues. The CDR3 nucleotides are TGTGCCAGCAGTGACCGGGGGGGGAAGAACAGGAGAACTAATCAGCCCCAGCATTTT. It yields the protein CASSDRGGKNRRTNQPQHF.

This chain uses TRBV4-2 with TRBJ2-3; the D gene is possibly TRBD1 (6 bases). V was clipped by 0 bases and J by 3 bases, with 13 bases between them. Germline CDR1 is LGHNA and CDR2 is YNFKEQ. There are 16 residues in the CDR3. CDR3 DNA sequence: TGTGCCAGCAGCCAAGATGAGGGGGTGGTAACAGATACGCAGTATTTT. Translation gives CASSQDEGVVTDTQYF.

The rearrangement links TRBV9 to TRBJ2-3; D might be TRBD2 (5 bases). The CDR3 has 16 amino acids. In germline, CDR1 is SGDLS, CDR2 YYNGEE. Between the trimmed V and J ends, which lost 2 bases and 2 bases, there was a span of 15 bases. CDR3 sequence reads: CASSVPPDGDTDTQYF. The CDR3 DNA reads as TGTGCCAGCAGCGTCCCCCCGGACGGGGACACAGATACGCAGTATTTT.

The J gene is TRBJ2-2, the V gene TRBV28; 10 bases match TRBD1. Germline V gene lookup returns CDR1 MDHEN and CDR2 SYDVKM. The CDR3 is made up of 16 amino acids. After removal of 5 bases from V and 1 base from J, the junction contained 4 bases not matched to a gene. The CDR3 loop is CASSPWTGGNTGELFF. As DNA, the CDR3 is TGTGCCAGCAGTCCCTGGACAGGGGGGAACACCGGGGAGCTGTTTTTT.

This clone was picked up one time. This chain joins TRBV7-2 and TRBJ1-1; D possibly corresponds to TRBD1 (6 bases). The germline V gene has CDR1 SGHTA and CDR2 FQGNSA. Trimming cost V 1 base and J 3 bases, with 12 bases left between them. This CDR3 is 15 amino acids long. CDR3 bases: TGTGCCAGCAGCTTAGGGGGAGGGGGTTACACTGAAGCTTTCTTT. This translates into CASSLGGGGYTEAFF.

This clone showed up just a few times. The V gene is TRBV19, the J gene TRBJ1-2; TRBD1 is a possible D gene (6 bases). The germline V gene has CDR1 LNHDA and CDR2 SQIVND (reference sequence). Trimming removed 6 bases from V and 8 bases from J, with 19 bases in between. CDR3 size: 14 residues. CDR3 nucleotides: TGTGCCAGTAGGAAGACAGGTGAAGGCAGCGGCTACACCTTC. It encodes CASRKTGEGSGYTF.

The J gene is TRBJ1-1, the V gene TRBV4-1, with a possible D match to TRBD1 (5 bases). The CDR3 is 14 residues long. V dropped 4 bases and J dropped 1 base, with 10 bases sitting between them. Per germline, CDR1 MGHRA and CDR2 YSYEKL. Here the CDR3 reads CASSPRGRNTEAFF. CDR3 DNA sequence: TGCGCCAGCAGCCCCCGGGGGAGGAACACTGAAGCTTTCTTT.

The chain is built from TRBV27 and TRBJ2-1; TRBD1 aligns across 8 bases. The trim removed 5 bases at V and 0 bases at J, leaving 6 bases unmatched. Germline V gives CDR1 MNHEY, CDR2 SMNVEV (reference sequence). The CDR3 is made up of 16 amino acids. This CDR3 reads CASSLRTGSSYNEQFF. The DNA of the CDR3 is TGTGCCAGCAGTCTCCGGACAGGGAGCTCCTACAATGAGCAGTTCTTC.

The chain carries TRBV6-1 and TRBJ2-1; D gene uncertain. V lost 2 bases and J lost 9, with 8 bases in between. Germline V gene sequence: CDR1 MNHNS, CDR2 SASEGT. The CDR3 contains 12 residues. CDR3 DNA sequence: TGTGCCAGCAGTGAATGGGCTCGTGAGCAGTTCTTC. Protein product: CASSEWAREQFF.